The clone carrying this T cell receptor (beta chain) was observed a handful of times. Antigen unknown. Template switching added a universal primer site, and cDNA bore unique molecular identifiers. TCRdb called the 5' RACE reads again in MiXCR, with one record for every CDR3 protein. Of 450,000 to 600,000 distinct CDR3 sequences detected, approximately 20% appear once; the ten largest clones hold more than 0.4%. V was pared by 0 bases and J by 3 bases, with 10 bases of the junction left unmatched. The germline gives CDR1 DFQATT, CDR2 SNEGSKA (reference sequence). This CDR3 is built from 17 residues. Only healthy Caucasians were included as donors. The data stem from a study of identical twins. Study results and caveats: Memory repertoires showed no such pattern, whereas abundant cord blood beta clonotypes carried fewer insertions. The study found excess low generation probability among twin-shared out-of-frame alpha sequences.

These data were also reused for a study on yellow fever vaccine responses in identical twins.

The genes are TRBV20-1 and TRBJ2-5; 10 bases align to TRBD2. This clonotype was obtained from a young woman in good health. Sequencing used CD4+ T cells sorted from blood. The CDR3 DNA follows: TGCAGTGCTAGAGATTCCATAGCGGGGGGCCCTAAAGAGACCCAGTACTTC. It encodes CSARDSIAGGPKETQYF.